The 2 T cell receptor beta chains listed next were all sequenced from one sample in a study of identical twins. In TCRdb, the 5' RACE reads were re-called with MiXCR into one record per CDR3 protein. The sample lists 1.5 million to 2 million distinct CDR3 sequences; 25% to 35% were seen once. The sequencing sample was made of cord blood. These receptors were obtained from a newborn girl in good health.

This clonotype was observed many times. The chain employs TRBV29-1 and TRBJ1-2; D call uncertain. This CDR3 contains 15 residues. The germline V and J ends were trimmed by 0 bases and 4 bases, with 15 bases remaining between them. Germline V lookup: CDR1 SQVTM, CDR2 ANQGSEA. CDR3 loop: CSVEDRDAGLYGYTF. The CDR3 DNA reads as TGCAGCGTTGAAGATCGTGACGCAGGACTCTATGGCTACACCTTC. The full variable domain, in which reference TRBV29-1 and TRBJ1-2 provide the parts outside the CDR3, is SAVISQKPSRDICQRGTSLTIQCQVDSQVTMMFWYRQQPGQSLTLIATANQGSEATYESGFVIDKFPISRPNLTFSTLTVSNMSPEDSSIYLCSVEDRDAGLYGYTFGSGTRLTVV.

This clonotype was seen a few times. The CDR3 loop reads CASSFGTGGSSYGYTF. The CDR3 nucleotides are TGCGCCAGCAGCTTCGGGACAGGGGGCTCCTCCTATGGCTACACCTTC. The chain has TRBV5-1 and TRBJ1-2; 12 nucleotides match TRBD1. The V and J ends lost 2 bases and 4 bases, in that order; junction bases with no gene match: 6. This CDR3 spans 16 amino acids. Germline V gene lookup returns CDR1 SGHRS and CDR2 YFSETQ.